The rows below give T cell receptor beta chains drawn from one sample of a study of T cell responses to AZD1222 COVID-19 vaccine. Sequencing was performed with immunoSEQ multiplex PCR; in TCRdb, only in-frame clones are kept and a portion is missing. The sample comprises 70,000 to 95,000 clones, less than 90% of which are singletons, and 5% rests with the top ten. Source: peripheral blood, taken 28 days after the second AZD1222 dose. The receptors shown here come from an adult who received the AZD1222 COVID-19 vaccine. Each CDR3 is given with its conserved first and last residue. The D gene is left open where the match is weak. Expanded clones are given a class, and other clones once, few, many or no size at all.

>TRBD2|TRBV3-1/TRBV3-2|TRBJ2-3|.
TGTGCCAGCAGCCCCCCGGGACTAACAGATACGCAGTATTTT
CASSPPGLTDTQYF
>.|TRBV29-1|TRBJ2-7|.
TGCAGCGTTGAGAGGCGGGACGAGCAGTACTTC
CSVERRDEQYF
>.|TRBV6-5|TRBJ1-1|.
TGTGCCAGCAGTTACTCGAGGGGGTTGAACACTGAAGCTTTCTTT
CASSYSRGLNTEAFF
>TRBD1|TRBV6-6|TRBJ1-1|.
TGTGCCAGCAGTTACTCGGGACAGGGCTACACTGAAGCTTTCTTT
CASSYSGQGYTEAFF
>TRBD1|TRBV2|TRBJ1-6|.
TGTGCCAGCAGACGGACAGGGAATACTTCACCCCTCCACTTT
CASRRTGNTSPLHF
>.|TRBV6-5|TRBJ1-3|medium-sized
TGTGCCAGCAGCGACGGCGCTACTGGAAACACCATATATTTT
CASSDGATGNTIYF
>.|TRBV7-9|TRBJ2-1|.
TGTGCCAGCAGCTATGTCCCGGGACTGCCGATCTACAATGAGCAGTTCTTC
CASSYVPGLPIYNEQFF
>.|TRBV3-1/TRBV3-2|TRBJ1-4|.
TGTGCCAGCAGCCCTCGAGCACCTAATGAAAAACTGTTTTTT
CASSPRAPNEKLFF
>TRBD2|TRBV6-5|TRBJ2-1|.
TGTGCCAGCAGTTACGGACTAGCGGGGGCCTACAATGAGCAGTTCTTC
CASSYGLAGAYNEQFF
>.|TRBV18|TRBJ1-4|.
TGTGCCAGCTCACCACCGAAGGTGCCCAGCGAAAAACTGTTTTTT
CASSPPKVPSEKLFF
>.|TRBV9|TRBJ2-5|.
TGTGCCAGCAGCGTAGGAGTACTTGTTGAGACCCAGTACTTC
CASSVGVLVETQYF
>.|TRBV5-1|TRBJ2-7|few
TGCGCCAGCAACCACCTGACAGAAAACTCCTACGAGCAGTACTTC
CASNHLTENSYEQYF
>TRBD1|TRBV5-7|TRBJ1-5|.
TGTGCCAGCAGCCTTCCGGGACAGCGGTCGGATCAGCCCCAGCATTTT
CASSLPGQRSDQPQHF
>.|TRBV7-8|TRBJ2-7|.
TGTGCCAGCAGTCCAGGGCGGGCTGTTAGATACGAGCAGTACTTC
CASSPGRAVRYEQYF
>.|TRBV5-8|TRBJ2-3|.
TGTGCCAGCAGCTTTCCGGGGGCAGATACGCAGTATTTT
CASSFPGADTQYF
>.|TRBV30|TRBJ1-2|.
TGTGCCTGGAGTGTCTGGGGGCTTGGGGATGGCTACACCTTC
CAWSVWGLGDGYTF